The 30 T cell receptor beta chains below were found in one sample sequenced in a study of blood T cells in healthy people across ages. A second PCR, run for about 6 to 11 cycles, used a sample-barcoded 5' primer plus a J-beta primer mix. MiXCR, run by TCRdb on the 5' RACE reads, gives a single entry per CDR3 protein. There are fewer than 2,000,000 distinct CDR3 sequences in the sample; about two fifths occur only once, and about 23% lies in the top ten. The specimen sequenced was blood. The receptors were gathered from a human donor in good health.

This clonotype was found many times. An end of the junction differs from the germline gene, which may be a read error. The chain combines TRBV5-1 with TRBJ2-5; no clear D. The CDR3 sequence is 13 residues long. Germline V gene sequence: CDR1 SGHRS, CDR2 YFSETQ. The CDR3 protein is CASSLGSEETQYF. The CDR3, as DNA: TGTGCCAGCAGCTTGGGCAGCGAAGAGACCCAGTACTTC.

This clonotype was seen a handful of times. This chain connects TRBV5-1 to TRBJ2-7; the match to TRBD2 covers 12 bases. The CDR3 sequence is 18 residues long. With 4 bases clipped from V and 1 base from J, the junction kept 12 bases outside the gene matches. CDR1 SGHRS and CDR2 YFSETQ come from the germline V gene. The CDR3: CASSPVRGLAGLSYEQYF. DNA for the CDR3: TGCGCCAGCAGCCCCGTGAGGGGACTAGCGGGTCTTTCCTACGAGCAGTACTTC.

The chain joins TRBV12-3 or TRBV12-4 to TRBJ1-2; unclear D gene. The CDR3 sequence is 13 residues long. V lost 5 bases and J lost 7, with 14 bases in between. The CDR3 loop reads CASSPTTVGGYTF. The CDR3, as DNA: TGTGCCAGCAGTCCAACGACGGTCGGTGGCTACACCTTC.

The CDR3 reads CASSQDTTDSYEQYF. CDR3 DNA sequence: TGTGCCAGCAGCCAAGATACTACAGACAGTTACGAGCAGTACTTC. The chain has TRBV4-2 and TRBJ2-5; D may be TRBD1 (5 bases). Judging by the DNA end, TRBJ2-7 fits better; the J call may be wrong. Per germline, CDR1 LGHNA and CDR2 YNFKEQ. There are 15 residues in the CDR3.

The chain couples TRBV6-2 or TRBV6-3 to TRBJ1-2; D unresolved. CDR3 length: 15 amino acids. V was pared by 0 bases and J by 6 bases, with 14 bases between. CDR1 and CDR2 from the germline V gene are MNHEY and SVGEGT. The CDR3 sequence is CASSYSPVRTDGYTF. Here the CDR3 DNA reads TGTGCCAGCAGTTACTCGCCCGTAAGGACCGATGGCTACACCTTC.

This clonotype was seen more than once but under ten times. The chain has TRBV6-5 and TRBJ2-3; D gene uncertain. CDR3 size: 18 residues. V was clipped by 0 bases and J by 0 bases, with 16 bases between them. From germline, CDR1 is MNHEY and CDR2 SVGAGI. The CDR3 region has the DNA TGTGCCAGCAGTTACTCGAGTTGGACGGCAAGGAGCACAGATACGCAGTATTTT. It is translated as CASSYSSWTARSTDTQYF.

The rearrangement uses TRBV20-1 and TRBJ2-4; D call uncertain. The end of the DNA fits TRBJ2-7 better, so the J call may be wrong. CDR1 is DFQATT and CDR2 is SNEGSKA in the germline V gene (reference sequence). The CDR3 sequence is 13 residues long. The CDR3 region is CSAPVGGPYEQYF. CDR3 DNA sequence: TGCAGTGCACCCGTGGGTGGTCCCTACGAGCAGTACTTC.

This clonotype was counted a few times. This rearrangement joins TRBV9 to TRBJ2-5; D gene ambiguous. Germline V gene lookup returns CDR1 SGDLS and CDR2 YYNGEE. Trimming took off 0 bases at V and 5 bases at J, with 11 bases between the two ends. This CDR3 is built from 14 residues. The CDR3 reads CASSVGGNAETQYF. In DNA, the CDR3 is TGTGCCAGCAGCGTAGGGGGTAACGCGGAGACCCAGTACTTC.

The chain recombines TRBV13 with TRBJ1-1; D not certain. Germline assignment: CDR1 PRHDT and CDR2 FYEKMQ (reference sequence). The CDR3 is 14 amino acids. V was trimmed by 2 bases and J by 5 bases, leaving 12 bases between them. The CDR3 region has the DNA TGTGCCAGCAGCTTAAACTCGAGGTTGACTGAAGCTTTCTTT. It translates to CASSLNSRLTEAFF.

This clonotype has a handful of counts. J is TRBJ2-3 and V is TRBV9, with D perhaps TRBD1 or TRBD2 (5 bases each). Trimming cost V 1 base and J 2 bases, with 11 bases left between them. Per the germline V gene, CDR1 is SGDLS and CDR2 is YYNGEE. The CDR3 is 15 residues long. The CDR3, as DNA: TGTGCCAGCAGCGTAAATCCGGGGACCACAGATACGCAGTATTTT. It encodes CASSVNPGTTDTQYF.

The CDR3 region has the DNA TGTGCCAGCAGCGAACCCCACAGGGCCCAAGGCACAGATACGCAGTATTTT. Translation: CASSEPHRAQGTDTQYF. This rearrangement joins TRBV9 to TRBJ2-3, with a tentative D call TRBD1 (6 bases). V gave up 3 bases and J gave up 1 base, with 18 bases separating them. This CDR3 spans 17 amino acids. Per germline, CDR1 SGDLS and CDR2 YYNGEE.

The gene calls are TRBV2 and TRBJ2-1; 12 nucleotides agree with TRBD2. J was trimmed by 15 bases and V by 6 bases; bases with no gene match: 9. Germline V CDR1 and CDR2: SNHLY, FYNNEI. The CDR3 sequence is 13 residues long. In DNA form, the CDR3 reads TGTGCCAGCAGGCCCACTAGCGGGGGGCATCCGTTCTTC. Translation: CASRPTSGGHPFF.

V usage is TRBV20-1 and J usage is TRBJ2-1; the D gene could be TRBD1 or TRBD2 (5 bases each). Germline CDR1 and CDR2: DFQATT and SNEGSKA (reference sequence). The CDR3 is 15 amino acids. V lost 3 bases and J 2 bases, leaving 14 bases between the germline ends. DNA of the CDR3: TGCAGTGCTAGCTCGGTACGGGGCGCCTACAATGAGCAGTTCTTC. Protein sequence: CSASSVRGAYNEQFF.

The chain has TRBV13 and TRBJ2-3; 10 bases are shared with TRBD2. CDR3 length: 17 residues. In germline, CDR1 is PRHDT, CDR2 FYEKMQ (reference sequence). Trimming took 5 bases from V and 2 from J; bases not matched to a gene: 10. Here the CDR3 reads CASSPTGTSEDTDTQYF. The CDR3 nucleotides read TGTGCCAGCAGCCCGACCGGGACTAGCGAAGACACAGATACGCAGTATTTT.

A remark on this clonotype: The junction does not match germline at one end; this may be a read error. The chain recombines TRBV7-9 with TRBJ2-7, with D perhaps matching TRBD1 (6 bases). The germline gives CDR1 SEHNR, CDR2 FQNEAQ (reference sequence). The CDR3 runs 14 residues. The CDR3 sequence: CVSSLDSYYYEQYF. The CDR3 nucleotides are TGTGTCAGCAGCTTGGACAGCTATTACTACGAGCAGTACTTC.

The chain couples TRBV7-9 to TRBJ1-2, with 10 bases aligning to TRBD1. With V trimmed by 6 bases and J by 2 bases, 12 bases remained unmatched. This CDR3 comprises 17 residues. Germline V lookup: CDR1 SEHNR, CDR2 FQNEAQ (reference sequence). This CDR3 reads CASSRGTGAAGNYGYTF. As DNA, the CDR3 is TGTGCCAGCAGTAGGGGGACAGGGGCCGCGGGAAACTATGGCTACACCTTC. Full variable domain (outside the CDR3, taken from reference TRBV7-9 and TRBJ1-2): DTGVSQNPRHKITKRGQNVTFRCDPISEHNRLYWYRQTLGQGPEFLTYFQNEAQLEKSRLLSDRFSAERPKGSFSTLEIQRTEQGDSAMYLCASSRGTGAAGNYGYTFGSGTRLTVV.

The gene calls are TRBV28 and TRBJ2-3, with D unresolved. The CDR3 sequence is 16 residues long. The ends were cut back, 2 bases at V and 1 base at J, with 13 bases in the middle. In germline, CDR1 is MDHEN, CDR2 SYDVKM. CDR3 bases: TGTGCCAGCAGTTTAGAAGGCATTAGGGGCACAGATACGCAGTATTTT. Translated, it gives CASSLEGIRGTDTQYF.

This rearrangement joins TRBV7-2 to TRBJ2-7, with 12 bases that match TRBD1. The J segment lost 2 bases and the V segment lost 3 bases, leaving 11 bases of the junction unmatched. Germline-derived CDR1 and CDR2 are SGHTA and FQGNSA. The CDR3 has 18 residues. The CDR3 nucleotides are TGTGCCAGCAGCTTCGGGGGACAGGGGGCGGGTATCCCCTACGAGCAGTACTTC. As protein: CASSFGGQGAGIPYEQYF.

The rearrangement links TRBV20-1 to TRBJ2-1, with 9 bases fitting TRBD2. The CDR3 sequence is 15 residues long. J was trimmed by 7 bases and V by 7 bases; bases with no gene match: 14. Germline V gene lookup returns CDR1 DFQATT and CDR2 SNEGSKA (reference sequence). Here the CDR3 reads CSVQRRGGRGNEQFF. Here the CDR3 DNA reads TGCAGTGTCCAACGGCGGGGGGGCCGGGGAAATGAGCAGTTCTTC.

Only a few counts were recorded for this clonotype. The rearrangement uses TRBV5-1 and TRBJ2-1, with 10 bases lining up with TRBD2. Germline assignment: CDR1 SGHRS and CDR2 YFSETQ. V shed 7 bases, J shed 4 bases, and the junction held 5 bases outside the gene matches. The CDR3 totals 14 residues. The CDR3 DNA is TGCGCCAGCGGGAGCGGGGGGGAATACAATGAGCAGTTCTTC. Translation: CASGSGGEYNEQFF.

This clonotype has a handful of counts. This chain connects TRBV9 to TRBJ2-1; D ambiguous. This CDR3 spans 14 amino acids. Deletions cut 0 bases from V and 8 bases from J, with 12 bases between. From germline, CDR1 is SGDLS and CDR2 YYNGEE. In DNA, the CDR3 is TGTGCCAGCAGCGTAGGTTTAGCAGGCCATGAGCAGTTCTTC. Its translation is CASSVGLAGHEQFF.

The gene calls are TRBV12-3 or TRBV12-4 and TRBJ2-1, with TRBD2 identical over 10 bases. This CDR3 has 17 residues. Trimming took 4 bases from V and 7 from J; bases not matched to a gene: 13. The CDR3 region is CASSSEAGGPELNEQFF. CDR3 sequence (DNA): TGTGCCAGCAGTTCGGAAGCGGGGGGGCCTGAATTGAATGAGCAGTTCTTC.

This sequence joins TRBV6-2 or TRBV6-3 and TRBJ1-2; D uncertain. The germline gives CDR1 MNHEY, CDR2 SVGEGT. Deletions cut 7 bases from V and 4 bases from J, with 16 bases between. The CDR3 sequence is 14 residues long. In DNA, the CDR3 is TGTGCCAGCACCCCTGCGGAGATCGGCTATGGCTACACCTTC. It is translated as CASTPAEIGYGYTF.

Regarding this clonotype: This may be a read error, as it is one base from a much larger clone. This chain uses TRBV20-1 with TRBJ2-6, with D perhaps matching TRBD1 or TRBD2 (5 bases each). Trimming took 1 base from V and 3 from J, leaving 10 bases between them. The CDR3 sequence is 15 residues long. The germline CDR1 and CDR2 sequences are DFQATT and SNEGSKA (reference sequence). The CDR3 DNA reads as TGCAGTGCTAGAGGGGACCAATTTGGGGCCAACGTCCTGACTTTC. Translated: CSARGDQFGANVLTF.

The sample holds a few counts of this clonotype. V usage is TRBV9 and J usage is TRBJ2-1, with a weak D call TRBD1 (6 bases). Per the germline V gene, CDR1 is SGDLS and CDR2 is YYNGEE. Trimming took off 0 bases at V and 1 base at J, with 11 bases between the two ends. This CDR3 is built from 16 residues. This chain's CDR3 is CASSVGGQGSYNEQFF. CDR3 DNA sequence: TGTGCCAGCAGCGTAGGGGGGCAGGGATCCTACAATGAGCAGTTCTTC.

This clonotype was seen a handful of times. The V gene is TRBV28, the J gene TRBJ2-7, with 9 nucleotides matching TRBD1. With V trimmed by 2 bases and J by 7 bases, 6 bases remained unmatched. The V gene's germline CDR1 is MDHEN and CDR2 SYDVKM. This CDR3 is built from 14 residues. Here the CDR3 reads CASSLQDRGVEQYF. CDR3 coding DNA: TGTGCCAGCAGTTTACAGGACAGGGGTGTGGAGCAGTACTTC.

The chain recombines TRBV11-2 with TRBJ2-3; possibly TRBD1 for D (5 bases). Trimming left V 8 bases short and J 2 bases short, with 14 bases between. Germline loops: CDR1 SGHAT, CDR2 FQNNGV. The CDR3 totals 14 residues. The CDR3 region is CASGLGHITDTQYF. For the CDR3, the DNA is TGTGCCAGCGGGCTCGGACACATCACAGATACGCAGTATTTT.

The rearrangement links TRBV28 to TRBJ2-1; a weak D match, TRBD2 (5 bases). CDR1 is MDHEN and CDR2 is SYDVKM in the germline V gene. CDR3 length: 16 amino acids. With 2 bases removed from V and 5 bases from J, the gap between germline ends came to 16 bases. CDR3 coding DNA: TGTGCCAGCAGTTTAGGGAGAGCCCCGAGGGACAATGAGCAGTTCTTC. This gives the protein CASSLGRAPRDNEQFF.

The table lists this clonotype with a few counts. The chain joins TRBV5-6 to TRBJ1-2, with TRBD1 matching 10 bases. The ends lost 6 bases at V and 2 bases at J; junction bases unmatched: 10. The CDR3 consists of 16 residues. The germline gives CDR1 SGHDT, CDR2 YYEEEE. The CDR3 DNA is TGTGCCAGCAAACCCCTGGGACAGGGGAACAACTATGGCTACACCTTC. This translates into CASKPLGQGNNYGYTF.

This chain joins TRBV4-2 and TRBJ2-1, with a possible D match to TRBD1 (6 bases). V was clipped by 3 bases and J by 7 bases, with 16 bases between them. The CDR3 consists of 15 residues. Germline CDR1 LGHNA, CDR2 YNFKEQ. CDR3 loop: CASSQIGTTLNEQFF. CDR3 DNA: TGTGCCAGCAGCCAGATCGGGACAACCCTTAATGAGCAGTTCTTC.